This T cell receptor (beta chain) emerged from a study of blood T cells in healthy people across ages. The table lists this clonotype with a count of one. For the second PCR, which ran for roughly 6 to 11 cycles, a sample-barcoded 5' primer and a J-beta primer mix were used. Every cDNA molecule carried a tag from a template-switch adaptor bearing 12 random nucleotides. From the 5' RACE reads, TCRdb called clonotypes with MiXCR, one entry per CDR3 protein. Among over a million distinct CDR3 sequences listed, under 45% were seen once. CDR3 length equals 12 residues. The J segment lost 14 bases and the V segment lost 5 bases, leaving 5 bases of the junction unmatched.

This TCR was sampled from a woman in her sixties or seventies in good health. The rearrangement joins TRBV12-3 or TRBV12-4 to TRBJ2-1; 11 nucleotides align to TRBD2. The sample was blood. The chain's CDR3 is CASSEGTSGKFF. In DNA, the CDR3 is TGTGCCAGCAGTGAAGGGACTAGCGGAAAGTTCTTC.